Below are 21 T cell receptor beta chains sequenced from a single sample in a study of tumor and adjacent non-tumor tissue in lung cancer. The template was RNA from unsorted bulk tissue. The normal lung tissue was taken more than 3 cm from the tumor edge. Three rounds of nested PCR, following a modified ARM-PCR protocol, produced the TCRbeta library. Via MiXCR, TCRdb re-called the multiplex PCR reads, giving one row per CDR3 protein. The table has some 47,000 distinct CDR3 sequences, more than 60% seen once. The sample comprised distant non-tumor lung tissue. Receptors were obtained from a woman aged 40-49 years with non-small cell lung cancer.

Of note for this clonotype: At one boundary the junction diverges from the germline segment, which might be a read error. The chain is built from TRBV2 and TRBJ2-3; TRBD2 agrees at 10 bases. This CDR3 comprises 14 residues. The V gene's germline CDR1 is SNHLY and CDR2 FYNNEI. Here the CDR3 reads CASSGTSGIDMQYF. DNA of the CDR3: TGTGCCAGCAGTGGGACTAGCGGTATAGATATGCAGTATTTT.

With respect to this clonotype: Since no conserved phenylalanine or tryptophan closes the CDR3, a read error is the likely cause. The chain joins TRBV30 to TRBJ2-4; D uncertain. Germline CDR1 reads GTSNPN; CDR2 reads SVGIG (reference sequence). The CDR3 contains 13 residues. CDR3 residues: CAWSLVERNIQYL. CDR3 nucleotide sequence: TGTGCTTGGAGTCTGGTAGAACGAAACATTCAGTACCTC.

Remarks on this clonotype: A much larger clone is a single base away; this may be a read error. This chain connects TRBV5-1 to TRBJ2-3; 10 bases map to TRBD2. Germline assignment: CDR1 SGHRS and CDR2 YFSETQ. There are 16 residues in the CDR3. CDR3 coding DNA: TGCGCCAGCAGCCTGCCTAGCGGGAGCGGTGAAGATACGCGGTATTTT. Its translation is CASSLPSGSGEDTRYF.

The rearrangement joins TRBV11-2 to TRBJ2-7; TRBD2 is a possible D gene (6 bases). The V end was cut by 1 base, the J end by 4 bases, with 14 bases between. There are 15 residues in the CDR3. Germline CDR1 and CDR2: SGHAT and FQNNGV. The CDR3 is CASSLGPGRIYEQYF. The DNA for the CDR3 is TGTGCCAGCAGCTTAGGGCCAGGGAGGATATACGAGCAGTACTTC.

The chain employs TRBV7-2 and TRBJ2-3; 11 bases are shared with TRBD2. V lost 4 bases and J lost 0; bases outside the gene matches: 9. Per the germline V gene, CDR1 is SGHTA and CDR2 is FQGNSA. This CDR3 spans 18 amino acids. The CDR3 protein is CASSSTSGTPLSTDTQYF. CDR3 DNA sequence: TGTGCCAGCAGCTCGACTAGCGGGACGCCCCTTAGCACAGATACGCAGTATTTT.

Worth noting for this clonotype: Mismatch with germline at one junction end may stem from a read error. This rearrangement joins TRBV11-2 to TRBJ1-5, with D unresolved. This CDR3 is built from 14 residues. Per the germline V gene, CDR1 is SGHAT and CDR2 is FQNNGV. The CDR3 here is CASSSDGSRQPQHF. In DNA, the CDR3 is TGTGCCAGCAGCTCAGATGGTTCGCGTCAACCCCAGCATTTC.

This clonotype was counted a few times. This chain links TRBV30 with TRBJ1-1; D is perhaps TRBD1 (6 bases). The CDR3 extends over 12 amino acids. The germline CDR1 and CDR2 sequences are GTSNPN and SVGIG (reference sequence). The CDR3 here is CVTGRGLGEAFF. CDR3 sequence (DNA): TGTGTCACAGGGAGAGGATTGGGTGAAGCTTTCTTT.

This clonotype appeared a few times. A much larger clonotype is one base distant, so this may be a read error. The genes are TRBV6-1 and TRBJ1-4; D not resolved. Trimming removed 1 base at V and 6 bases at J, with 12 bases between. CDR3 length: 15 amino acids. Germline loops: CDR1 MNHNS, CDR2 SASEGT. This CDR3 reads CASSEVYKHDEKLFF. CDR3 coding DNA: TGTGCCAGCAGTGAAGTGTACAAACATGATGAAAAACTGTTTTTT.

A note on this clonotype: At one end, the junction sequence differs from germline, possibly due to a read error. This chain connects TRBV6-5 to TRBJ2-2; D perhaps matches TRBD2 (5 bases). Germline V gives CDR1 MNHEY, CDR2 SVGAGI. The CDR3 has 14 amino acids. The CDR3 sequence: CVSKSRRNTGELFF. For the CDR3, the DNA is TGTGTCAGCAAATCCAGGAGGAACACCGGGGAGCTTTTTTTT.

This clonotype has just a few counts. The gene calls are TRBV19 and TRBJ2-2; D may be TRBD2 (6 bases). CDR3 length equals 14 residues. Germline V gene lookup returns CDR1 LNHDA and CDR2 SQIVND (reference sequence). With 5 bases removed from V and 1 base from J, the gap between germline ends came to 8 bases. The CDR3 bases are TGTGCCAGTAGTTCGCGGGGGAACACCGGGGAGCTGTTTTTT. Translating it yields CASSSRGNTGELFF.

Comment on this clonotype: The conserved phenylalanine or tryptophan is not found at the CDR3 terminus, so this likely reflects a read error. J is TRBJ2-7 and V is TRBV5-6; possibly TRBD1 for D (6 bases). The CDR3 is 16 amino acids. Trimming left V 5 bases short and J 4 bases short, with 22 bases between. The germline gives CDR1 SGHDT, CDR2 YYEEEE. The DNA of the CDR3 is TGTGCCAGCAGTTTGATGGGGGCCCGACGAGTATACGAGCAGTACCTC. It encodes CASSLMGARRVYEQYL.

Notes on this clonotype: Given a much more abundant clone one base away, this may be a read error. V and J are TRBV5-8 and TRBJ2-7; 8 nucleotides align to TRBD1. The CDR3 sequence is 14 residues long. Germline CDR1 reads SGHTS; CDR2 reads YDEGEE. CDR3 DNA: TGTACCAGCAGCGCCCGACAGGGGTCCTACGAGCAGTACTTC. It translates to CTSSARQGSYEQYF.

The chain has TRBV11-2 and TRBJ2-7, with D possibly matching TRBD1 (6 bases). The ends were cut back, 0 bases at V and 5 bases at J, with 14 bases in the middle. The germline CDR1 and CDR2 sequences are SGHAT and FQNNGV. The CDR3 has 15 amino acids. This CDR3 is CASSLDLQGSNEQYF. CDR3 in DNA: TGTGCCAGCAGCTTAGACTTACAGGGTTCTAACGAGCAGTACTTC.

V and J are TRBV6-6 and TRBJ1-5, with D unclear. V was clipped by 7 bases and J by 6 bases, with 19 bases between them. Germline V gene data show CDR1 as MNHNY and CDR2 as SVGAGI (reference sequence). This CDR3 has 15 residues. In DNA, the CDR3 is TGTGCCAGCACAAGAGGGTCGAGCGACGCTCAGCCCCAGCATTTT. Translated: CASTRGSSDAQPQHF.

This clonotype was observed a handful of times. The chain uses TRBV6-4 and TRBJ2-5; D assignment may be TRBD1 or TRBD2 (5 bases each). The V gene's germline CDR1 is MRHNA and CDR2 SNTAGT. The V end was cut by 2 bases, the J end by 3 bases, with 22 bases between. This CDR3 spans 18 amino acids. The CDR3 DNA is TGTGCCAGCAGTGACCGGGGACGGGGAGCAACCTCGGAAGAGACCCAGTACTTC. Amino acids: CASSDRGRGATSEETQYF.

This clonotype was found a few times. It is likely a read error, because the conserved phenylalanine at the end of the CDR3 is missing. The chain has TRBV5-1 and TRBJ2-3; D ambiguous. Germline assignment: CDR1 SGHRS and CDR2 YFSETQ. The CDR3 is made up of 15 amino acids. Trimming shortened V by 7 bases and J by 2 bases, and 17 bases separated the two germline ends. As DNA, the CDR3 is TGCGCCAGCCGCGCAGATCCAACCCTCACAGATACGCAGTATTAT. Translated: CASRADPTLTDTQYY.

Details on this clonotype: This may arise from a read error, as a much more abundant clone is one base away. This CDR3 is missing its conserved last phenylalanine or tryptophan, likely due to a read error. This chain links TRBV5-6 with TRBJ2-2; D remains unclear. Germline values: CDR1 SGHDT, CDR2 YYEEEE. CDR3 length equals 14 residues. Trimming stripped 4 bases from V and 1 base from J, with 8 bases between. In DNA form, the CDR3 reads TGTGCCAGCAGCCCCGACCTGAACACCGGGGAGCTGTTTTCT. This gives the protein CASSPDLNTGELFS.

This clonotype has ten or more counts. The chain is built from TRBV20-1 and TRBJ2-7, with D perhaps given as TRBD1 or TRBD2 (5 bases each). The CDR3 contains 13 residues. Trimming stripped 6 bases from V and 4 bases from J, with 16 bases between. The germline V gene has CDR1 DFQATT and CDR2 SNEGSKA (reference sequence). The CDR3 DNA is TGCAGTGCGGATACCGGGACGGTTTACGAGCAGTACTTC. Its translation: CSADTGTVYEQYF.

As to this clonotype: At one end the junction does not follow the germline gene, possibly because of a read error. The chain has TRBV11-2 and TRBJ2-1, with 11 positions matching TRBD1. CDR1 and CDR2 from the germline V gene are SGHAT and FQNNGV. CDR3 length equals 16 residues. As DNA, the CDR3 is TGTAACAGCAGCTTAGAGGGGACAGGGGGTTACAATGAGGAGTTCTTC. Amino acid sequence: CNSSLEGTGGYNEEFF.

Points on this clonotype: A much larger clone lies one base from this, so it may be a read error. This chain uses TRBV28 with TRBJ2-7; no definite D call. Germline V gene sequence: CDR1 MDHEN, CDR2 SYDVKM. The V end lost 5 bases, the J end lost 6 bases, and 8 bases lay between the germline ends. This CDR3 is 11 amino acids long. The CDR3 here is CASSHRCEQYF. The DNA of the CDR3 is TGTGCCAGCAGTCATCGCTGCGAGCAGTACTTC.

This clonotype was recorded at least ten times. The chain employs TRBV4-1 and TRBJ2-3; D remains ambiguous. Germline lookup yields CDR1 MGHRA and CDR2 YSYEKL. With 4 bases removed from V and 0 bases from J, the gap between germline ends came to 11 bases. The CDR3 has 15 residues. The CDR3 DNA is TGCGCCAGCAGCCCCACGTCTTCCAGCACAGATACGCAGTATTTT. Translated: CASSPTSSSTDTQYF.